The 14 T cell receptor beta chains below were found in one sample sequenced in a study of T cells in Graves' hyperthyroidism and ophthalmopathy. Amplification targeted TCR beta CDR3 regions from RNA transcripts. The HTBI primer set drove a first-round RT-PCR of the TCR CDR3. A single record per CDR3 protein comes from TCRdb applying MiXCR to the multiplex PCR reads. Of almost 50,000 distinct CDR3 sequences in the sample, roughly half were seen once. The sample consisted of peripheral blood or thyroid tissue (not recorded which). The receptors stem from a man aged 18 to 29 with Graves' hyperthyroidism.

The chain links TRBV7-8 to TRBJ2-3; no reliable D call. The better agreement between TRBJ1-5 and the DNA end casts doubt on the J call. CDR1 and CDR2 from the germline V gene are SGHVS and FQNEAQ. The CDR3 is made up of 13 amino acids. CDR3 DNA sequence: TGTGCCAGCAGCCCTACTAGCGCAGATACGCAGCATTTT. Translated, it gives CASSPTSADTQHF.

This clonotype was seen more than once but under ten times. The genes are TRBV10-3 and TRBJ2-2, with D uncertain. CDR1 and CDR2 (germline): ENHRY, SYGVKD. V was cut by 8 bases and J by 7 bases, with 14 bases left in between. CDR3 length equals 13 residues. CDR3 loop: CAIPGVLGGELFF. The CDR3 nucleotides are TGTGCCATCCCAGGTGTATTGGGCGGGGAGCTGTTTTTT.

V usage is TRBV7-1 and J usage is TRBJ2-7; TRBD1 matches 8 bases. TRBV7-1 carries the ORF label, with uncertain function. This CDR3 region has 14 residues. V shed 2 bases and J 5 bases; nucleotides not matched to a gene: 5. In DNA form, the CDR3 reads TGTGCCAGCAGCTCAAGGGACAGGTGGGACGAGCAGTACTTC. Amino acid sequence: CASSSRDRWDEQYF.

The V and J genes are TRBV29-1 and TRBJ2-7; D is possibly TRBD2 (6 bases). V shed 4 bases and J shed 0 bases, with 19 bases lying between them. The V gene's germline CDR1 is SQVTM and CDR2 ANQGSEA. This CDR3 has 16 amino acids. DNA for the CDR3: TGCAGCGTTGGACCCGGACTATCTAGGGGCTCCTACGAGCAGTACTTC. Translating gives CSVGPGLSRGSYEQYF.

This clonotype was picked up many times. The J gene is TRBJ2-7, the V gene TRBV20-1; weak D call: TRBD1 (6 bases). CDR3 size: 14 residues. V dropped 0 bases and J dropped 6 bases, with 15 bases sitting between them. Per germline, CDR1 DFQATT and CDR2 SNEGSKA (reference sequence). The CDR3 is CSARDPDRFLEQYF. CDR3 bases: TGCAGTGCTAGAGACCCGGACAGATTTCTCGAGCAGTACTTC.

By its share, this clonotype is medium-sized. This chain links TRBV29-1 with TRBJ1-1; D remains ambiguous. Trimming removed 3 bases at V and 1 base at J, with 6 bases between. Per the germline V gene, CDR1 is SQVTM and CDR2 is ANQGSEA. The CDR3 is made up of 12 amino acids. CDR3 DNA sequence: TGCAGCGTTGACGAACCGAACACTGAAGCTTTCTTT. It translates to CSVDEPNTEAFF. Based on the CDR3 plus reference TRBV29-1 and TRBJ1-1, the full variable domain is SAVISQKPSRDICQRGTSLTIQCQVDSQVTMMFWYRQQPGQSLTLIATANQGSEATYESGFVIDKFPISRPNLTFSTLTVSNMSPEDSSIYLCSVDEPNTEAFFGQGTRLTVV.

This clonotype showed up many times. The chain combines TRBV20-1 with TRBJ1-6; D perhaps matches TRBD1 (6 bases). There are 14 residues in the CDR3. Per germline, CDR1 DFQATT and CDR2 SNEGSKA (reference sequence). V was cut by 2 bases and J by 5 bases, with 10 bases left in between. Written as DNA, the CDR3 is TGCAGTGCTAGATGGGGGGGCAATAATTCACCCCTCCACTTT. It is translated as CSARWGGNNSPLHF.

Relative to its sample, this clonotype is medium-sized (0.01 to 0.1%). V and J are TRBV25-1 and TRBJ1-6, with unresolved D. Germline V gives CDR1 MGHDK, CDR2 SYGVNS. V lost 5 bases and J lost 7, with 9 bases in between. The CDR3 covers 13 residues. For the CDR3, the DNA is TGTGCCAGCAGTTGGACGGAGAATTCACCCCTCCACTTT. It specifies CASSWTENSPLHF.

This clonotype came up once. At one end, the junction sequence differs from germline, possibly due to a read error. V usage is TRBV7-8 and J usage is TRBJ1-2; a possible D gene is TRBD1 (5 bases). Looked up from germline, CDR1 is SGHVS and CDR2 is FQNEAQ. The CDR3 loop spans 15 amino acids. The CDR3 coding sequence is TGCGCCAGCAGCCAAGATCGGGGCCTCAACTATGGCTACACCTTC. Protein: CASSQDRGLNYGYTF.

This clonotype came up a few times. This chain uses TRBV6-6 with TRBJ1-4; 10 bases are shared with TRBD1. Germline values: CDR1 MNHNY, CDR2 SVGAGI (reference sequence). The CDR3 consists of 19 residues. The V gene end was trimmed by 0 bases and the J gene end by 4 bases; junction bases not matched to a gene: 11. In DNA form, the CDR3 reads TGTGCCAGCAGTTACTCCAAGGCCGGGACAGGGGTCTATAATGAAAAACTGTTTTTT. This sequence encodes CASSYSKAGTGVYNEKLFF.

V gene TRBV20-1 combines with J gene TRBJ2-5, with 14 positions matching TRBD2. The CDR3 loop spans 16 amino acids. From germline, CDR1 is DFQATT and CDR2 SNEGSKA (reference sequence). V lost 6 bases, J lost 3 bases, and 9 bases stayed unmatched. CDR3 in amino acids: CSAGLAGGPLEETQYF. For the CDR3, the DNA is TGCAGTGCAGGACTAGCGGGAGGCCCCCTAGAAGAGACCCAGTACTTC.

This clonotype was seen many times. The V call is TRBV28, the J call TRBJ2-5; D remains ambiguous. The CDR3 covers 14 residues. V lost 5 bases and J lost 5, with 15 bases in between. Germline values: CDR1 MDHEN, CDR2 SYDVKM. The chain's CDR3 is CASSPKDGRETQYF. In DNA, the CDR3 is TGTGCCAGCAGTCCGAAAGATGGGCGGGAGACCCAGTACTTC.

This clonotype has ten or more counts. This sequence joins TRBV2 and TRBJ2-3, with 14 bases lining up with TRBD2. Germline CDR1 and CDR2: SNHLY and FYNNEI. Germline trimming cut 7 bases from V and 5 bases from J; bases unmatched to any gene: 20. There are 20 residues in the CDR3. CDR3 loop: CASKTGAGGLAGGTGDTQYF. The CDR3 nucleotides read TGTGCCAGCAAAACGGGGGCCGGAGGACTAGCGGGAGGAACCGGAGATACGCAGTATTTT.

The chain recombines TRBV11-2 with TRBJ2-7, with D unclear. The ends were cut back, 4 bases at V and 4 bases at J, with 5 bases in the middle. CDR3 length equals 11 residues. Germline assignment: CDR1 SGHAT and CDR2 FQNNGV. This chain's CDR3 is CASSSAYEQYF. The CDR3 DNA sequence: TGTGCCAGCAGCTCCGCATACGAGCAGTACTTC.